Listed here is a single TCR beta chain. Its antigen remains unidentified. Produced via immunoSEQ multiplex PCR; TCRdb's table is partial and in-frame only. The table lists tens of thousands of clones, 70% to 90% of them singletons, with around 5.9% in the top ten. Per the germline V gene, CDR1 is MDHEN and CDR2 is SYDVKM. V lost 2 bases and J lost 7, with 11 bases in between. CDR3 length: 13 amino acids. The source of the sample is a study of T cell responses to AZD1222 COVID-19 vaccine. General study results and limits: Vaccine-associated CD4 TCRs spanned spike, dominant at 160-218 and 743-854.

The chain carries TRBV28 and TRBJ1-1; D remains unclear. The sample was peripheral blood, taken 28 days after the second AZD1222 dose. This clonotype was sampled from an adult who received the AZD1222 COVID-19 vaccine. The CDR3 here is CASSLPILLEAFF. DNA of the CDR3: TGTGCCAGCAGTTTACCGATTCTGCTTGAAGCTTTCTTT. The variable domain in full, with the rest retrieved from reference TRBV28 and TRBJ1-1, is DVKVTQSSRYLVKRTGEKVFLECVQDMDHENMFWYRQDPGLGLRLIYFSYDVKMKEKGDIPEGYSVSREKKERFSLILESASTNQTSMYLCASSLPILLEAFFGQGTRLTVV.